Below, 20 T cell receptor beta chains from the same sample are listed, as sequenced in a study of T cell responses to AZD1222 COVID-19 vaccine. Clones were sequenced by immunoSEQ multiplex PCR, and TCRdb holds only the in-frame ones, with some missing. The sample shows some 190,000 clones, approximately 93% of them seen only once. The source was peripheral blood, collected 28 days after the second AZD1222 dose. These receptors originate from an adult who received the AZD1222 COVID-19 vaccine.

This clone was recorded only once. V and J are TRBV7-2 and TRBJ1-4; D uncertain. The CDR3 sequence is 13 residues long. V lost 1 base to trimming and J lost 5 bases, with 5 bases between them. Germline CDR1 and CDR2: SGHTA and FQGNSA. For the CDR3, the DNA is TGTGCCAGCAGCTTAGGCAGAAATGAAAAACTGTTTTTT. It translates to CASSLGRNEKLFF.

The chain employs TRBV7-9 and TRBJ1-6, with a weak D call TRBD1 (6 bases). Looked up from germline, CDR1 is SEHNR and CDR2 is FQNEAQ (reference sequence). This CDR3 has 15 amino acids. V was clipped by 4 bases and J by 7 bases, with 14 bases between them. CDR3: CASSSTGYGNSPLHF. In DNA form, the CDR3 reads TGTGCCAGCAGCTCGACAGGCTACGGGAATTCACCCCTCCACTTT.

The chain uses TRBV6-5 and TRBJ1-1, with TRBD1 as a possible D gene (5 bases). Germline CDR1 MNHEY, CDR2 SVGAGI. The CDR3 is made up of 13 amino acids. Trimming shortened V by 1 base and J by 11 bases, and 14 bases separated the two germline ends. The DNA for the CDR3 is TGTGCCAGCAGTTACTTGGGCATGGGGGTTGCTTTCTTT. As protein: CASSYLGMGVAFF.

The chain uses TRBV27 and TRBJ2-1; 16 bases are shared with TRBD2. This CDR3 is 15 amino acids long. Germline-derived CDR1 and CDR2 are MNHEY and SMNVEV (reference sequence). V dropped 4 bases and J dropped 8; count of bases not matched to a gene: 2. CDR3 protein: CASSSGLAGGYEQFF. Written as DNA, the CDR3 is TGTGCCAGCAGTTCGGGACTAGCGGGAGGGTATGAGCAGTTCTTC.

The chain is built from TRBV7-2 and TRBJ2-7; TRBD2 aligns across 7 bases. CDR1 is SGHTA, CDR2 FQGNSA, per germline. V shed 5 bases, J shed 3 bases, and the junction held 7 bases outside the gene matches. The CDR3 runs to 14 residues. For the CDR3, the DNA is TGTGCCAGCAGCGCGCGCCGGACTAGCTACGAGCAGTACTTC. It translates to CASSARRTSYEQYF.

The V and J genes are TRBV3-1 (or the pseudogene TRBV3-2) and TRBJ1-1; 8 bases agree with TRBD1. CDR3 size: 17 residues. Trimming at V came to 1 base and at J to 2 bases, leaving 9 bases not matched to a gene. In germline, CDR1 is LGHDT, CDR2 YNNKEL (reference sequence). The CDR3 protein is CASSQGRTGRRNTEAFF. DNA for the CDR3: TGTGCCAGCAGCCAAGGAAGGACAGGGCGTCGCAACACTGAAGCTTTCTTT.

The rearrangement uses TRBV6-5 and TRBJ1-2; TRBD1 aligns across 9 bases. The J segment lost 7 bases and the V segment lost 6 bases, leaving 12 bases of the junction unmatched. The CDR3 covers 15 residues. The V gene's germline CDR1 is MNHEY and CDR2 SVGAGI. The CDR3 nucleotides are TGTGCCAGCAGCGATCCAGGACAGGGGCAGGGTGGCTACACCTTC. Translation gives CASSDPGQGQGGYTF.

The chain links TRBV5-4 to TRBJ2-7, with TRBD2 as a possible D gene (7 bases). Germline V lookup: CDR1 SGHNT, CDR2 YYREEE (reference sequence). V lost 4 bases and J lost 4, with 21 bases in between. The CDR3 covers 16 residues. The CDR3 DNA follows: TGTGCCAGCAGCACCTCAGGGGCTGGCGGGGGTTACGAGCAGTACTTC. Encoded protein: CASSTSGAGGGYEQYF.

The genes are TRBV7-2 and TRBJ2-6; no definite D call. Trimming cost V 2 bases and J 0 bases, with 8 bases left between them. Germline CDR1 SGHTA, CDR2 FQGNSA. This CDR3 spans 16 amino acids. The CDR3 nucleotides are TGTGCCAGCAGCTTACAAGGGCGCTCTGGGGCCAACGTCCTGACTTTC. It codes for CASSLQGRSGANVLTF.

The V and J genes are TRBV10-1 and TRBJ2-1; the D gene is possibly TRBD1 (5 bases). Germline V gene lookup returns CDR1 WNHNN and CDR2 SYGVQD (reference sequence). The CDR3 length is 17 residues. The V end was cut by 2 bases, the J end by 2 bases, with 16 bases between. CDR3 region: CASSEGQSRRTYNEQFF. CDR3 bases: TGCGCCAGCAGTGAGGGACAATCCCGCCGCACCTACAATGAGCAGTTCTTC.

This clone was counted once. The chain couples TRBV7-2 to TRBJ1-6; D gene uncertain. There are 17 residues in the CDR3. Germline loops: CDR1 SGHTA, CDR2 FQGNSA. Deletions cut 0 bases from V and 9 bases from J, with 18 bases between. The CDR3 region is CASSLALGPALGSPLHF. Written as DNA, the CDR3 is TGTGCCAGCAGCTTAGCCCTCGGTCCAGCCCTGGGTTCACCCCTCCACTTT.

This chain uses TRBV7-8 with TRBJ2-7; 7 bases match TRBD1. Per the germline V gene, CDR1 is SGHVS and CDR2 is FQNEAQ. Germline trimming cut 4 bases from V and 2 bases from J; bases unmatched to any gene: 11. There are 16 residues in the CDR3. CDR3 DNA: TGTGCCAGCAGCTCCCGATCCCGGGACAGTACCTACGAGCAGTACTTC. Its protein is CASSSRSRDSTYEQYF.

The chain uses TRBV30 and TRBJ1-2; D unresolved. This CDR3 contains 11 residues. The germline V and J ends were trimmed by 3 bases and 8 bases, with 10 bases remaining between them. Germline CDR1 reads GTSNPN; CDR2 reads SVGIG (reference sequence). The CDR3 spells CAWRDLTGYTF. The CDR3 coding sequence is TGTGCCTGGAGAGATCTTACGGGCTACACCTTC.

The rearrangement uses TRBV12-5 and TRBJ1-2, with D perhaps TRBD1 (5 bases). V lost 6 bases, J lost 8 bases, and 22 bases lay in between. CDR1 LGHNT and CDR2 FRNRAP come from the germline V gene. The CDR3 contains 15 residues. The CDR3 DNA reads as TGTGCTAGTGGACACTTTGGTACGGGACCGGGGGGCTACACCTTC. Translated: CASGHFGTGPGGYTF.

The gene calls are TRBV18 and TRBJ1-1; D is uncertain. Trimming removed 2 bases from V and 1 base from J, with 8 bases in between. The germline V gene has CDR1 KGHSH and CDR2 LQKENI. The CDR3 is made up of 14 amino acids. The CDR3 spells CASSPGLGNTEAFF. Written as DNA, the CDR3 is TGTGCCAGCTCACCAGGGTTGGGGAACACTGAAGCTTTCTTT.

The chain combines TRBV7-9 with TRBJ2-2; 7 nucleotides align to TRBD1. Germline values: CDR1 SEHNR, CDR2 FQNEAQ (reference sequence). CDR3 length equals 17 residues. J gave up 0 bases and V 5 bases, and 9 bases lay outside the gene matches. CDR3 bases: TGTGCCAGCAGCCCCTGGGACAGCACCGCGAACACCGGGGAGCTGTTTTTT. This gives the protein CASSPWDSTANTGELFF.

Note on this clone: The sample contains more than one DNA sequence encoding this CDR3. The chain couples TRBV30 to TRBJ2-7; D call uncertain. The CDR3 contains 11 residues. Per germline, CDR1 GTSNPN and CDR2 SVGIG (reference sequence). Trimming removed 0 bases at V and 4 bases at J, with 4 bases between. CDR3 protein: CAWSVRYEQYF. The CDR3 bases are TGTGCCTGGAGTGTAAGGTACGAGCAGTACTTC.

This chain uses TRBV30 with TRBJ1-5; D is unresolved. V was pared by 1 base and J by 0 bases, with 7 bases between. This CDR3 has 14 residues. Germline V gene data show CDR1 as GTSNPN and CDR2 as SVGIG (reference sequence). The CDR3 DNA reads TGTGCCTGGAGTGCCCTGAATAGCAATCAGCCCCAGCATTTT. Translated: CAWSALNSNQPQHF.

This clone was recorded only once. V and J are TRBV11-2 and TRBJ2-7, with D possibly being TRBD1 or TRBD2 (5 bases each). V was cut by 4 bases and J by 3 bases, with 13 bases left in between. The CDR3 totals 14 residues. Germline values: CDR1 SGHAT, CDR2 FQNNGV. The CDR3 protein is CASSSPGRFYEQYF. The DNA of the CDR3 is TGTGCCAGCAGCTCCCCGGGACGGTTCTACGAGCAGTACTTC.

The chain couples TRBV3-1 (or the pseudogene TRBV3-2) to TRBJ2-7, with 12 bases lining up with TRBD2. Germline trimming cut 4 bases from V and 2 bases from J; bases unmatched to any gene: 3. Germline CDR1 LGHDT, CDR2 YNNKEL (reference sequence). The CDR3 totals 15 residues. Here the CDR3 DNA reads TGTGCCAGCAGCCGTAGGACTAGCGGGACCTACGAGCAGTACTTC. Translated: CASSRRTSGTYEQYF.